A selection of T cell receptor beta chains follows, all from one sample in a study of T-cell reconstitution after alpha-beta-depleted transplantation in children. TCRdb used MiXCR to reprocess the PCR reads, holding one entry per CDR3 protein. Of 9,000 or so distinct CDR3 sequences listed, approximately 14% were seen once; the top ten hold approximately 50%. The sample here was PBMCs, mostly from graft donor cells, taken 60 days after TCRalphabeta/CD19-depleted stem cell transplant. The receptors were sampled from a male patient aged 5 to 17 who had a stem cell transplant for acute lymphoblastic leukemia, so the T cells may come from the graft donor. Each CDR3 is given with its conserved first and last residue. The D gene is left open where the match is weak.

TRBV7-2	TRBJ1-2	TRBD1	CASSPQDRGLHGYTF
TRBV27	TRBJ2-5	TRBD2	CASSPWIAGVSETQYF
TRBV19	TRBJ1-6	NA	CASSIQANRDNSPLHF
TRBV29-1	TRBJ2-3	NA	CSVYYTGYTDTQYF
TRBV7-2	TRBJ2-3	NA	CASSLGSGVRTDTQYF
TRBV6-5	TRBJ1-1	NA	CASTTVSNTEAFF
TRBV6-1	TRBJ1-4	NA	CASSFFPDNEKLFF
TRBV5-5	TRBJ1-2	NA	CASSLRAFYGYTF
TRBV27	TRBJ2-3	NA	CASRAGGTDTQYF
TRBV5-6	TRBJ1-2	NA	CASSSGQNYGYTF
TRBV7-2	TRBJ2-1	TRBD2	CASSSGTSGAIFF
TRBV7-2	TRBJ2-1	TRBD2	CASSTSGGYNEQFF
TRBV7-8	TRBJ1-1	NA	CASSLGGSTEAFF
TRBV18	TRBJ2-5	NA	CASSRQETQYF
TRBV30	TRBJ2-5	TRBD2	CAWSVGGAAETQYF
TRBV21-1	TRBJ1-4	NA	CASSSKPPLGDRPNEKLFF
TRBV3-1	TRBJ2-7	NA	CASCHSRRGKAGVLYEQYF
TRBV9	TRBJ2-3	TRBD1	CASSVTGNTDTQYF
TRBV28	TRBJ2-3	TRBD2	CASSPAGLVFDTQYF
TRBV7-9	TRBJ1-5	TRBD1	CASSLYAGQGFSNQPQHF
TRBV5-1	TRBJ2-2	TRBD1	CASREPGGFGELFF
TRBV7-9	TRBJ1-2	NA	CASSLSDRRGDYGYTF
TRBV7-2	TRBJ2-7	NA	CASSLWGAGPAYEQYF
TRBV20-1	TRBJ2-1	TRBD2	CSARRTSRSYNEQFF
TRBV12-3/TRBV12-4	TRBJ2-1	TRBD2	CASSWGLAGRVRDNEQFF
TRBV18	TRBJ2-1	NA	CASSPRNEQFF
TRBV5-1	TRBJ2-7	TRBD2	CASSPRGSEQSEQYF
TRBV20-1	TRBJ2-7	NA	CSPIRDRYEQYF
TRBV27	TRBJ1-1	TRBD1	CATSWQGARGTEAFF
TRBV12-3/TRBV12-4	TRBJ2-1	NA	CASSRGGNYNEQFF
TRBV5-6	TRBJ2-7	NA	CASSLVGGSYEQYF